This TCR beta chain was observed in a study of T cell responses to AZD1222 COVID-19 vaccine. On the study more broadly: Pooling was applied to second doses at about 4 or about 12 weeks.

V was pared by 0 bases and J by 10 bases, with 9 bases between. The CDR3 spans 12 residues. Germline-derived CDR1 and CDR2 are WSHSY and SAAADI. On this clone: What it recognizes is unknown.

Assay used: immunoSEQ multiplex PCR; TCRdb lists only in-frame clones, some missing. Here the sample spans some 150,000 clones, about 94% being singletons. Study-level results: Nearly half of spike-specific TCRs reportedly go after variant regions that carry no mutations. Spike-spanning, vaccine-associated CD4 TCRs were dominant at 160-218 and 743-854. AZD1222 recipients seropositive at baseline numbered only 5 to 7.

The sequences come from peripheral blood, collected on day 0 of AZD1222 vaccination. V gene TRBV10-2 combines with J gene TRBJ1-1; D remains ambiguous. The receptor was derived from an adult in good health. CDR3 region: CASSESPQAAFF. CDR3 in DNA: TGCGCCAGCAGTGAGTCCCCCCAGGCAGCTTTCTTT.